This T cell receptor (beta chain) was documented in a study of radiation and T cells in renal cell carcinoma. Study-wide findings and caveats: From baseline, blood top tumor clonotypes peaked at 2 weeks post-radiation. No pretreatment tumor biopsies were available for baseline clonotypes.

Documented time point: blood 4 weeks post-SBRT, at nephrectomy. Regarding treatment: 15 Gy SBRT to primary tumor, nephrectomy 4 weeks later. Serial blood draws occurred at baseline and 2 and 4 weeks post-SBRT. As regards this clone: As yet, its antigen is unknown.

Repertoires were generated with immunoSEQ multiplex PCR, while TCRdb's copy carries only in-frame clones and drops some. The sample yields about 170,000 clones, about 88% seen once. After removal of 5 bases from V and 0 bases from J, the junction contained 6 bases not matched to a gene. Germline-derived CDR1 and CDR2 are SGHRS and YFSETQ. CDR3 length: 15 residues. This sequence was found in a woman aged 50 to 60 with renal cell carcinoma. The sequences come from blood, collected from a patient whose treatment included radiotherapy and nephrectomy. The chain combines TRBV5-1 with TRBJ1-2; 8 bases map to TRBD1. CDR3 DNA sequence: TGCGCCAGCAGGCCCGGGACAGGAGCTAACTATGGCTACACCTTC. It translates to CASRPGTGANYGYTF.